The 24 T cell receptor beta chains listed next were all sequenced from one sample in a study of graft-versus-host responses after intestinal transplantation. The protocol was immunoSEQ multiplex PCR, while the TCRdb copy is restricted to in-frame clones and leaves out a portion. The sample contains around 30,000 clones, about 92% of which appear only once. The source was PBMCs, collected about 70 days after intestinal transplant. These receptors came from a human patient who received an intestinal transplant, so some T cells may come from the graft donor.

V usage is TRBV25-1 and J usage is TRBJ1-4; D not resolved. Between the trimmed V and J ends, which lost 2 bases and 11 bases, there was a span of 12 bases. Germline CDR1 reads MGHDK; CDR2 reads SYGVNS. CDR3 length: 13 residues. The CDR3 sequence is CASSEPRPDKLFF. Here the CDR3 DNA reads TGTGCCAGCAGTGAACCCAGACCAGATAAACTGTTTTTT. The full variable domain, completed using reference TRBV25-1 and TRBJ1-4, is EADIYQTPRYLVIGTGKKITLECSQTMGHDKMYWYQQDPGMELHLIHYSYGVNSTEKGDLSSESTVSRIRTEHFPLTLESARPSHTSQYLCASSEPRPDKLFFGSGTQLSVL.

The CDR3 DNA reads as TGTGCCAGCGGTAGGATTCCCAATGAGCAGTTCTTC. Protein sequence: CASGRIPNEQFF. The rearrangement joins TRBV6-5 to TRBJ2-1; D is unresolved. The CDR3 is 12 amino acids. CDR1 and CDR2 from the germline V gene are MNHEY and SVGAGI. The germline V and J ends were trimmed by 8 bases and 6 bases, with 11 bases remaining between them.

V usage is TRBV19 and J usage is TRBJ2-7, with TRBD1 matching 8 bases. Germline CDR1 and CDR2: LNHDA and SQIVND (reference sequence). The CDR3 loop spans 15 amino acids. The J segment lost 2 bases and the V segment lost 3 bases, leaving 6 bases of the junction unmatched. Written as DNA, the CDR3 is TGTGCCAGTAGTATCGGGACAGGATCGGCCTACGAGCAGTACTTC. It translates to CASSIGTGSAYEQYF.

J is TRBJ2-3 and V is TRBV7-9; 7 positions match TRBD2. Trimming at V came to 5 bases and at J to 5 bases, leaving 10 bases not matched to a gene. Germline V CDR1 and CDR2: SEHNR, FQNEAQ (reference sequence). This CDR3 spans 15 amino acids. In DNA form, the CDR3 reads TGTGCCAGCAGCCCCCCCGGGGCTAGCGGAGATACGCAGTATTTT. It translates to CASSPPGASGDTQYF. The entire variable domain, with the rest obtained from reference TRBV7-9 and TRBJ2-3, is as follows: DTGVSQNPRHKITKRGQNVTFRCDPISEHNRLYWYRQTLGQGPEFLTYFQNEAQLEKSRLLSDRFSAERPKGSFSTLEIQRTEQGDSAMYLCASSPPGASGDTQYFGPGTRLTVL.

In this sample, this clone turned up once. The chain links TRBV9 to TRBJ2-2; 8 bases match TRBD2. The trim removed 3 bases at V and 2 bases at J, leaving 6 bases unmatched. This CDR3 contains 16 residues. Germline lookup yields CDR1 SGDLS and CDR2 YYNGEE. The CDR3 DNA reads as TGTGCCAGCAGCGACGAGCGGGGGATAAACACCGGGGAGCTGTTTTTT. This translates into CASSDERGINTGELFF.

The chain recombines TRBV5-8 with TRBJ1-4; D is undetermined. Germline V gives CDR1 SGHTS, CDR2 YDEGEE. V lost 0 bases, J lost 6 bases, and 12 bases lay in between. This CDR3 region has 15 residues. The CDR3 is CASSLEGSWDEKLFF. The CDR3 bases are TGTGCCAGCAGCTTGGAAGGGTCCTGGGATGAAAAACTGTTTTTT.

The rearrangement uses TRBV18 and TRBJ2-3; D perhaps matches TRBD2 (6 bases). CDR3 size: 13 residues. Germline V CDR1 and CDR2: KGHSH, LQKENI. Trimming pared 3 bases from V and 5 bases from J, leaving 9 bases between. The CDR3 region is CASSPGGGDTQYF. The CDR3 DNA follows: TGTGCCAGCTCACCCGGGGGAGGAGATACGCAGTATTTT.

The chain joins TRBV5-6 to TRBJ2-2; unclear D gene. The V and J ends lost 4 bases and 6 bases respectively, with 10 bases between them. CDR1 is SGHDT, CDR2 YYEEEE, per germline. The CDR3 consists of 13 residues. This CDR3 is CASSANWAGELFF. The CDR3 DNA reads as TGTGCCAGCAGCGCGAATTGGGCCGGGGAGCTGTTTTTT.

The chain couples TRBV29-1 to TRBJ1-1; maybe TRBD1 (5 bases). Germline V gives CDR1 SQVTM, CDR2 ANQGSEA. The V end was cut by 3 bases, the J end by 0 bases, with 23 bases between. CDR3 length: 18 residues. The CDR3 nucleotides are TGCAGCGTTGACCCGGACCGTGGGGGGGGACGCATGAACACTGAAGCTTTCTTT. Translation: CSVDPDRGGGRMNTEAFF.

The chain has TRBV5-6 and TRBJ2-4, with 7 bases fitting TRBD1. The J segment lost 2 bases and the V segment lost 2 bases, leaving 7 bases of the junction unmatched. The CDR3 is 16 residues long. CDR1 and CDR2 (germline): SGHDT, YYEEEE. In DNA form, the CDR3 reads TGTGCCAGCAGCTTCCCCACAGGGGAACCCAAAAACATTCAGTACTTC. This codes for CASSFPTGEPKNIQYF.

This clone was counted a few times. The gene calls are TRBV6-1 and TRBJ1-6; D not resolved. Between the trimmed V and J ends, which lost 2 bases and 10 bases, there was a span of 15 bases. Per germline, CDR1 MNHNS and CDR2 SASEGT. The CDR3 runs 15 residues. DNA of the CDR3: TGTGCCAGCAGTGAAAACACGTCAGAGGCCTCACCCCTCCACTTT. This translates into CASSENTSEASPLHF.

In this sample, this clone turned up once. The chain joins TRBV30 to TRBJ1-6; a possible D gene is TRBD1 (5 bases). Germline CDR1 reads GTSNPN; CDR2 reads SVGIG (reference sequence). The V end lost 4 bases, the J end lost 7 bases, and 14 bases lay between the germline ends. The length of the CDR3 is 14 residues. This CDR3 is CAWNYGRQNSPLHF. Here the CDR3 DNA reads TGTGCCTGGAACTACGGTAGACAGAATTCACCCCTCCACTTT. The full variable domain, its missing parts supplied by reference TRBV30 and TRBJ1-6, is SQTIHQWPATLVQPVGSPLSLECTVEGTSNPNLYWYRQAAGRGLQLLFYSVGIGQISSEVPQNLSASRPQDRQFILSSKKLLLSDSGFYLCAWNYGRQNSPLHFGNGTRLTVT.

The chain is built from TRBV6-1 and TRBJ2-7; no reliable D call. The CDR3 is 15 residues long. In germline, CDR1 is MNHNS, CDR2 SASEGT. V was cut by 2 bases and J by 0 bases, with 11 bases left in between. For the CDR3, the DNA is TGTGCCAGCAGTGAAATCCTTGTGACCTCCTACGAGCAGTACTTC. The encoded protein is CASSEILVTSYEQYF.

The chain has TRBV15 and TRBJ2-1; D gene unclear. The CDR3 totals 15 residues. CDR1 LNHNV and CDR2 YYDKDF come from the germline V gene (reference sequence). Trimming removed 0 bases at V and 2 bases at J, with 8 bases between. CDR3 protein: CATSRDRPPYNEQFF. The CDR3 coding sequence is TGTGCCACCAGCAGAGATCGACCGCCCTACAATGAGCAGTTCTTC.

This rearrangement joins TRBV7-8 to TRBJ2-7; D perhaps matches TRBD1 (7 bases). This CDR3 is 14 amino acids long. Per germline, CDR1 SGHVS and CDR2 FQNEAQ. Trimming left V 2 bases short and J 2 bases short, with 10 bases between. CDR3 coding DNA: TGTGCCAGCAGCTTACAGGGGGGTCCCTACGAGCAGTACTTC. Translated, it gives CASSLQGGPYEQYF. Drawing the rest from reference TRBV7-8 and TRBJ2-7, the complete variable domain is GAGVSQSPRYKVAKRGQDVALRCDPISGHVSLFWYQQALGQGPEFLTYFQNEAQLDKSGLPSDRFFAERPEGSVSTLKIQRTQQEDSAVYLCASSLQGGPYEQYFGPGTRLTVT.

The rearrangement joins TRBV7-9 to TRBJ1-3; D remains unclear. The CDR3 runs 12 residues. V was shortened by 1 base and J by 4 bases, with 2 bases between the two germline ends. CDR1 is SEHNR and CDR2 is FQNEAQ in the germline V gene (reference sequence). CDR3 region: CASSLGGNTIYF. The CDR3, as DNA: TGTGCCAGCAGCTTAGGAGGAAACACCATATATTTT.

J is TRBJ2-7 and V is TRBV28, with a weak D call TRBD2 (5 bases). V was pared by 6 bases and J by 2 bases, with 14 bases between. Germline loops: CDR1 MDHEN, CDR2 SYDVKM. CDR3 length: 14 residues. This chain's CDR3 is CASRGRLTTYEQYF. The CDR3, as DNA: TGTGCCAGCAGGGGTCGGCTGACTACCTACGAGCAGTACTTC.

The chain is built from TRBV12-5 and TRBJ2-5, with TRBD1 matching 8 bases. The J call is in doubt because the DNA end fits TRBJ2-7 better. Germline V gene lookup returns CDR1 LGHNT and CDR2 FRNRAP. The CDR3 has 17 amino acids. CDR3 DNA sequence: TGTGCTAGTGGTTTGTTTCCCAGGGGGCGAGGGCACTACGAGCAGTACTTC. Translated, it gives CASGLFPRGRGHYEQYF.

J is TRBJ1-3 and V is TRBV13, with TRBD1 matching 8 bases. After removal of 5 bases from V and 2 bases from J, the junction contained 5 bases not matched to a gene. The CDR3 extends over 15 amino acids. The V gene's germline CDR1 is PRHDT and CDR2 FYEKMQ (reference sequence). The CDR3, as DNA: TGTGCCAGCAGCGGCGACAGGGGCACTGGAAACACCATATATTTT. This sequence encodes CASSGDRGTGNTIYF.

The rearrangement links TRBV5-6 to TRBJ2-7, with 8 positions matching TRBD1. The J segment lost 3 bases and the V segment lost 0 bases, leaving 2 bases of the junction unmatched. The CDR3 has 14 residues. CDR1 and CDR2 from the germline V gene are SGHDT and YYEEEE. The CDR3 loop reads CASSLGQGNYEQYF. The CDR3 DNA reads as TGTGCCAGCAGCTTGGGACAGGGGAACTACGAGCAGTACTTC.

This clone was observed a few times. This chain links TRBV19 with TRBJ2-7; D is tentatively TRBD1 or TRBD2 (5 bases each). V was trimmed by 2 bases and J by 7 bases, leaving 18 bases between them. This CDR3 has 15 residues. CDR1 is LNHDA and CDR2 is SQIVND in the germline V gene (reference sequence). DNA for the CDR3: TGTGCCAGTAGTATATCCGGGACGGGGCCTCGGGAGCAGTACTTC. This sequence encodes CASSISGTGPREQYF.

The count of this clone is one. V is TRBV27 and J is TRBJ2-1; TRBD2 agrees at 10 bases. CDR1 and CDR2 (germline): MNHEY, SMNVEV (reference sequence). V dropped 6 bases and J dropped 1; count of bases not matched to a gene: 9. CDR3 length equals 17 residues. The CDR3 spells CASSSTSGDVSYNEQFF. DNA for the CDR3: TGTGCCAGCAGCTCAACTAGCGGGGATGTTTCCTACAATGAGCAGTTCTTC.

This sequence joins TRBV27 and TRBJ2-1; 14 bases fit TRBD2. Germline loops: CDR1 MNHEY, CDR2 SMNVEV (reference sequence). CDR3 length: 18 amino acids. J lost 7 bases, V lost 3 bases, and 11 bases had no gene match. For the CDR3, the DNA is TGTGCCAGCAGTTTTATGGGACTAGCGGGAGACTTACAGAATGAGCAGTTCTTC. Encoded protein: CASSFMGLAGDLQNEQFF.

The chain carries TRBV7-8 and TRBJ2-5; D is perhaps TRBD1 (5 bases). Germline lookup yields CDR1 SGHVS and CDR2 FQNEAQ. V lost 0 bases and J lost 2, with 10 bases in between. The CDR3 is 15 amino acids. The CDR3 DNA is TGTGCCAGCAGCTTAGCCAGGGCACTTCAAGAGACCCAGTACTTC. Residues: CASSLARALQETQYF.